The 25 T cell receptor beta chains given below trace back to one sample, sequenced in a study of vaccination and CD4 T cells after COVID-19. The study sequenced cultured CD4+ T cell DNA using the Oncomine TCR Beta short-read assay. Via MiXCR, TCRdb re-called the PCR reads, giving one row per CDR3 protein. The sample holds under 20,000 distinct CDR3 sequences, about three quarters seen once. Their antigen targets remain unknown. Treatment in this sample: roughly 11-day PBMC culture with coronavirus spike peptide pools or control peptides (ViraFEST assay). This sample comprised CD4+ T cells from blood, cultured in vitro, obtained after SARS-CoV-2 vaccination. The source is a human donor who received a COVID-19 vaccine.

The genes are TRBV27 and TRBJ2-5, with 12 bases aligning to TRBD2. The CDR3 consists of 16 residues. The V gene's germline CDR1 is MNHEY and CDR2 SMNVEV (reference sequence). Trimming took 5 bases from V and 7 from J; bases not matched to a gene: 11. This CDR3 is CASSPTSGGPRGTQYF. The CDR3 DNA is TGTGCCAGCAGTCCTACTAGCGGGGGGCCCCGCGGGACCCAGTACTTC.

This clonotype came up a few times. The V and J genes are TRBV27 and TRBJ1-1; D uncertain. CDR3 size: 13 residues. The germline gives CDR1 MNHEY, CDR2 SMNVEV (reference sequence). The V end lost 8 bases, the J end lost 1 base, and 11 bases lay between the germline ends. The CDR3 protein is CASGTQKNTEAFF. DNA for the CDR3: TGTGCCAGCGGAACTCAGAAGAACACTGAAGCTTTCTTT.

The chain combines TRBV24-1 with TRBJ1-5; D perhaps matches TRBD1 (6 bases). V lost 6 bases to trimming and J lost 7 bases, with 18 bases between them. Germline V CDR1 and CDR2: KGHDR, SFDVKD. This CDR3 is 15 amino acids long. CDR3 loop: CATSSHEKGGQPQHF. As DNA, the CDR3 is TGTGCCACCAGTTCTCATGAGAAGGGGGGACAGCCCCAGCATTTT.

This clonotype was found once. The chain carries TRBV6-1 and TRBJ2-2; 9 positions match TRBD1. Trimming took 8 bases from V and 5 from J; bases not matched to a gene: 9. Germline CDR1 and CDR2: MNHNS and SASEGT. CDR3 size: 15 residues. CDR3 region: CASEVGTGYTGELFF. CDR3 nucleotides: TGTGCCAGCGAGGTCGGGACAGGGTATACCGGGGAGCTGTTTTTT.

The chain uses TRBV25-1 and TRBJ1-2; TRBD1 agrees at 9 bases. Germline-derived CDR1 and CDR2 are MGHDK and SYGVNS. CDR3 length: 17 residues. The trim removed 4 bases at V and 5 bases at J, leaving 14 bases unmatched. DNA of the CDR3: TGTGCCAGCAGTGCGAACCCGGGACAGGGCTCATTTTATGGCTACACCTTC. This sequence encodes CASSANPGQGSFYGYTF.

The CDR3 here is CASSLETTGGTQYF. Here the CDR3 DNA reads TGCGCCAGCAGCTTGGAAACTACAGGCGGGACCCAGTACTTC. The rearrangement uses TRBV5-1 and TRBJ2-5, with TRBD1 as a possible D gene (5 bases). This CDR3 has 14 amino acids. The V end lost 0 bases, the J end lost 7 bases, and 13 bases lay between the germline ends. Germline V gene lookup returns CDR1 SGHRS and CDR2 YFSETQ.

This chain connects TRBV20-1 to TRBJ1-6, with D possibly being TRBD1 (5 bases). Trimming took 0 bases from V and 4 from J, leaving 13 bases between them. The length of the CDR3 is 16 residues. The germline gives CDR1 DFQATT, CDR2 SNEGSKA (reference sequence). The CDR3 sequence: CSARDRGGHYNSPLHF. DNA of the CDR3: TGCAGTGCTAGAGATAGGGGCGGACATTATAATTCACCCCTCCACTTT.

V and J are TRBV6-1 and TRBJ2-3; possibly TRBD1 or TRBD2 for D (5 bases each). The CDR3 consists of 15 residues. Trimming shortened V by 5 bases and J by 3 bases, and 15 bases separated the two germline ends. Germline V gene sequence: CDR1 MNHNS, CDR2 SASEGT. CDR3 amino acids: CASSPGTGGTDTQYF. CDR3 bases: TGTGCCAGCAGTCCAGGGACGGGCGGTACAGATACGCAGTATTTT.

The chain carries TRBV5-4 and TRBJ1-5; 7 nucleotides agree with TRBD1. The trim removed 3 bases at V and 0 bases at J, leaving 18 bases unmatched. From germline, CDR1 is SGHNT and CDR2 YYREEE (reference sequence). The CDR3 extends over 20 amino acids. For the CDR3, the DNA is TGTGCCAGCAGCTGGAAACTACAGGGGAGTCTGTGGGATAGCAATCAGCCCCAGCATTTT. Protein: CASSWKLQGSLWDSNQPQHF.

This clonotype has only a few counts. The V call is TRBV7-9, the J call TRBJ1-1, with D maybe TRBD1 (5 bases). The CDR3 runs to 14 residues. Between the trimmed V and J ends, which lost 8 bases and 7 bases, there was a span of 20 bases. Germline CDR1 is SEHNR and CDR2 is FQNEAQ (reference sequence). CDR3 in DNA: TGTGCCAGCTGGGAGTTGGGACGGGAGAATGAAGCTTTCTTT. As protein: CASWELGRENEAFF. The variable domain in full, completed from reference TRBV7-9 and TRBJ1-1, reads DTGVSQNPRHKITKRGQNVTFRCDPISEHNRLYWYRQTLGQGPEFLTYFQNEAQLEKSRLLSDRFSAERPKGSFSTLEIQRTEQGDSAMYLCASWELGRENEAFFGQGTRLTVV.

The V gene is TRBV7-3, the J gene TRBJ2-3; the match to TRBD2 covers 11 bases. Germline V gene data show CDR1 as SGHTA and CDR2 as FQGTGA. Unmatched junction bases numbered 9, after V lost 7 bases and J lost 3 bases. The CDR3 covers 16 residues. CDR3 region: CASTYSGGDRTDTQYF. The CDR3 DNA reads TGTGCCAGCACCTATAGCGGGGGGGATAGGACAGATACGCAGTATTTT.

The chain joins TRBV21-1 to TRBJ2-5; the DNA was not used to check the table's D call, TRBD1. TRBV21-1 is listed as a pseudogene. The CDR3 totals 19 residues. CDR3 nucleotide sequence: TGTGCCAGCAGCAAAGCCGGGACAGGGGTTACGACCCGCCAAGAGACCCAGTACTTC. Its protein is CASSKAGTGVTTRQETQYF.

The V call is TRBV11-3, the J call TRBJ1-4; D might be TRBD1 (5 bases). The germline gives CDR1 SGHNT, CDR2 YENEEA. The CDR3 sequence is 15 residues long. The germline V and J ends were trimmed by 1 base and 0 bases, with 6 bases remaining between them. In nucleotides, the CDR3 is TGTGCCAGCAGCTTAGTGGGGGCAACTAATGAAAAACTGTTTTTT. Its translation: CASSLVGATNEKLFF.

The CDR3 nucleotides are TGTGCCACCAGTCGGTCTAGCGGGGGGGCCGCAGATACGCAGTATTTT. Its protein is CATSRSSGGAADTQYF. The V call is TRBV24-1, the J call TRBJ2-3, with TRBD2 matching 12 bases. V lost 6 bases to trimming and J lost 4 bases; unmatched junction nucleotides: 7. Germline-derived CDR1 and CDR2 are KGHDR and SFDVKD. The CDR3 contains 16 residues.

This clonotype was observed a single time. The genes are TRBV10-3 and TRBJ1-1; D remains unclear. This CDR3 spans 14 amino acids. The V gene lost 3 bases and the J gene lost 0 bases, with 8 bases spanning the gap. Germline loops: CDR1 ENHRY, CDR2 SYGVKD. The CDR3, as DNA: TGTGCCATCAGTGACGAGATCATGAACACTGAAGCTTTCTTT. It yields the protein CAISDEIMNTEAFF.

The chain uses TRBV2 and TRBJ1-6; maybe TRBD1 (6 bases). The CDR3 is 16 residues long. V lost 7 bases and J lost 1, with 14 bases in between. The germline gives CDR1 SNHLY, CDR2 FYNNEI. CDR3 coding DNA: TGTGCCAGCACCACCAGGGGCAGTTCCTATAATTCACCCCTCCACTTT. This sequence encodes CASTTRGSSYNSPLHF.

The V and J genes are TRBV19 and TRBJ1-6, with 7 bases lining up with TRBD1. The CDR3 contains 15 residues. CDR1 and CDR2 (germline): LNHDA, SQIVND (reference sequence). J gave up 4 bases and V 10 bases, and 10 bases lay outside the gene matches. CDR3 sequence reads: CATQPGTVYNSPLHF. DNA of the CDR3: TGTGCCACCCAACCTGGGACAGTTTATAATTCACCCCTCCACTTT. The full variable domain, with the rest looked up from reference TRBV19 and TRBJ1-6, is DGGITQSPKYLFRKEGQNVTLSCEQNLNHDAMYWYRQDPGQGLRLIYYSQIVNDFQKGDIAEGYSVSREKKESFPLTVTSAQKNPTAFYLCATQPGTVYNSPLHFGNGTRLTVT.

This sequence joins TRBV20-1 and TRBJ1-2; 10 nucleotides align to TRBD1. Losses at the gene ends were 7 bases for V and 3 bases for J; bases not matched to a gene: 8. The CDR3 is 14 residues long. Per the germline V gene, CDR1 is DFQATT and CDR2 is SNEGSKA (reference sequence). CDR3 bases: TGCAGTGTACGGCGACAGGGGGCTTACTATGGCTACACCTTC. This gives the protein CSVRRQGAYYGYTF.

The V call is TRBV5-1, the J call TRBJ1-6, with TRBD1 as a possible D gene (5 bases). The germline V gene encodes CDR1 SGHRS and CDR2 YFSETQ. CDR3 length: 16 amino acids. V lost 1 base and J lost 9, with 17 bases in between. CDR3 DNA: TGCGCCAGCAGCTTGATATATAGGGGTAGGGGTTCACCCCTCCACTTT. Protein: CASSLIYRGRGSPLHF.

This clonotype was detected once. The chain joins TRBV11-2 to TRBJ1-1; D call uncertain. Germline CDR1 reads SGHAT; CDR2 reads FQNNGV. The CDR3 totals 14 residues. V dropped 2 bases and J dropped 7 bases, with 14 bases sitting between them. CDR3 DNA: TGTGCCAGCAGCTTATCGGATCCCCGGGGTGAAGCTTTCTTT. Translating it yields CASSLSDPRGEAFF.

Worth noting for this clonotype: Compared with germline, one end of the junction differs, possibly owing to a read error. The CDR3 bases are TGTGCCAGCAGCTTTTCAGGGGGTGGCGAGCAGTACTTC. Translated: CASSFSGGGEQYF. The J gene is TRBJ2-7, the V gene TRBV5-3; 7 bases map to TRBD1. TRBV5-3 is noted as an ORF with a role that remains uncertain. The CDR3 totals 13 residues.

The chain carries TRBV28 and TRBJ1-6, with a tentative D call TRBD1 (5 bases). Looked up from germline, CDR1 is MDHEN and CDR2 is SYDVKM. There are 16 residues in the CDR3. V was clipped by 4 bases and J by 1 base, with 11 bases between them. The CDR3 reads CASSSGTRSYNSPLHF. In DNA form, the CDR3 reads TGTGCCAGCAGTTCCGGGACGCGTTCCTATAATTCACCCCTCCACTTT.

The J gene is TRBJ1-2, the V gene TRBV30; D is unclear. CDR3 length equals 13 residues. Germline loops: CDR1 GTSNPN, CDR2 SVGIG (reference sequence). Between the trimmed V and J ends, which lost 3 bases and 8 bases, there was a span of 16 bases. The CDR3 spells CAWRVRGPGGYTF. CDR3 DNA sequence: TGTGCCTGGAGGGTCCGGGGTCCGGGGGGCTACACCTTC.

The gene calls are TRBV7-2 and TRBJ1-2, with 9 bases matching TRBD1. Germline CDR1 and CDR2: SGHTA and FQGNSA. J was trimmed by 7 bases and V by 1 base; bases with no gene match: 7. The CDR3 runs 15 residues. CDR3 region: CASSLEQGAFGGYTF. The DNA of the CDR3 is TGTGCCAGCAGCTTAGAACAGGGGGCTTTCGGTGGCTACACCTTC. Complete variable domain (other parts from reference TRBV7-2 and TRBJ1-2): GAGVSQSPSNKVTEKGKDVELRCDPISGHTALYWYRQSLGQGLEFLIYFQGNSAPDKSGLPSDRFSAERTGGSVSTLTIQRTQQEDSAVYLCASSLEQGAFGGYTFGSGTRLTVV.

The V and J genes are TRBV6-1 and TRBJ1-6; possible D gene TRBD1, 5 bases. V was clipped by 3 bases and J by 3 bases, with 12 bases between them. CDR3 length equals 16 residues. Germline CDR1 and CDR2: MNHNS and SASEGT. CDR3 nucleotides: TGTGCCAGCAGTGAGTTGACAGTTTTCTATAATTCACCCCTCCACTTT. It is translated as CASSELTVFYNSPLHF.